This T cell receptor (beta chain) was sequenced during a study of blood T cells in healthy people across ages. Through a sample-barcoded 5' primer and a J-beta primer mix, a second PCR was run for about 6 to 12 cycles. TCRdb itself ran the 5' RACE reads through MiXCR, one entry per CDR3 protein. Among 1.5 million to 2 million distinct CDR3 sequences listed, around half were seen once. Isolation yielded PBMCs, at least 6 million per sample, in every case. The V gene end was trimmed by 2 bases and the J gene end by 4 bases; junction bases not matched to a gene: 1. The CDR3 runs 13 residues. Germline loops: CDR1 MNHEY, CDR2 SVGEGT.

Sequencing was done on a sample of blood. The chain recombines TRBV6-2 or TRBV6-3 with TRBJ2-7, with 8 bases identical to TRBD1. The sequence came from a woman between 40 and 50 years old in good health. CDR3 sequence reads: CASSYNRGYEQYF. The CDR3 DNA is TGTGCCAGCAGTTACAACAGGGGGTACGAGCAGTACTTC.